This T cell receptor beta chain appears in the sequencing data of a study of T cells after posttransplantation cyclophosphamide. Study-wide results and limits: Skin or GI-infiltrating T cells shared few TRB sequences with blood. Donor CD8+ memory clones often dominated recipient blood repertoires at later times.

Profiling relied on immunoSEQ multiplex PCR, and the TCRdb table lists in-frame clones only, not all of them. The sample lists some 20,000 clones; approximately 98% were seen once. Cells defined as naive were viable CD3+CD4+ or CD3+CD8+ and CCR7+CD45RA+CD45RO-CD95-CD27+CD28+. A word on this clone: The antigen is not known.

V shed 7 bases and J 8 bases; nucleotides not matched to a gene: 6. From germline, CDR1 is SQVTM and CDR2 ANQGSEA. The CDR3 length is 13 residues. The sequencing input was naive CD4+ T cells sorted from PBMCs. The chain has TRBV29-1 and TRBJ1-4; TRBD1 agrees at 11 bases. This TCR derives from a man between 40 and 49 years old in good health, CMV-negative, and a related stem cell transplant donor. CDR3 in amino acids: CSARDRGGEKLFF. In DNA form, the CDR3 reads TGCAGCGCCCGGGACAGGGGGGGCGAAAAACTGTTTTTT.